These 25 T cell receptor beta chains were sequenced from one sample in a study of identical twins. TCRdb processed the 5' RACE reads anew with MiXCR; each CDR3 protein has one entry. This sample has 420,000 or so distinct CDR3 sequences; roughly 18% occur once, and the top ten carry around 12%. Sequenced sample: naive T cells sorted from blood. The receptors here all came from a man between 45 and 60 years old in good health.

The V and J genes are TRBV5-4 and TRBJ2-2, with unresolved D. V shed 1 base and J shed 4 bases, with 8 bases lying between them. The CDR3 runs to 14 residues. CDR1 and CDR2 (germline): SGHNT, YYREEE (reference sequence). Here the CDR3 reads CASSLNPSTGELFF. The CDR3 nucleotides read TGTGCCAGCAGCTTGAATCCGAGCACCGGGGAGCTGTTTTTT.

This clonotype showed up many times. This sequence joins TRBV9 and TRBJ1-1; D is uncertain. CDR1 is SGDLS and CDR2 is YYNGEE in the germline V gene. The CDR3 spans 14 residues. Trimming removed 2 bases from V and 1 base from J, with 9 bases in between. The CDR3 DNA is TGTGCCAGCAGCGTGGATGACCCGAACACTGAAGCTTTCTTT. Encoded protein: CASSVDDPNTEAFF.

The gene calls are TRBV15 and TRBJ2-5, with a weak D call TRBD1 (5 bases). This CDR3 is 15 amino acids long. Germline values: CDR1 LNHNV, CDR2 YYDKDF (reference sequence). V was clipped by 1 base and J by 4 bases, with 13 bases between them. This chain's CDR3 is CATSRVYDRGETQYF. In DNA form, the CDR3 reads TGTGCCACCAGCAGAGTGTATGACAGAGGAGAGACCCAGTACTTC.

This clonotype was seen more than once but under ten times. CDR3 loop: CASGSQVPANEQFF. The CDR3, as DNA: TGTGCCAGCGGCTCACAGGTGCCAGCCAATGAGCAGTTCTTC. This sequence joins TRBV6-2 or TRBV6-3 and TRBJ2-1; D might be TRBD1 (5 bases). With 8 bases removed from V and 6 bases from J, the gap between germline ends came to 17 bases. This CDR3 spans 14 amino acids. CDR1 MNHEY and CDR2 SVGEGT come from the germline V gene.

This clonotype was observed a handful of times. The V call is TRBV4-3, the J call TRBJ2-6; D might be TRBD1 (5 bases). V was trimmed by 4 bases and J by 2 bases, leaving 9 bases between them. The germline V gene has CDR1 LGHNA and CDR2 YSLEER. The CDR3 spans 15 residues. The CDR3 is CASSPQGTGANVLTF. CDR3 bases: TGCGCCAGCAGCCCTCAGGGCACTGGGGCCAACGTCCTGACTTTC.

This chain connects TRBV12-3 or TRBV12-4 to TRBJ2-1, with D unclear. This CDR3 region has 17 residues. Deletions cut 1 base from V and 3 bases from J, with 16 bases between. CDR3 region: CASSLEGRWDGYNEQFF. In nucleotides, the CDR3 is TGTGCCAGCAGTTTAGAGGGCAGGTGGGATGGCTACAATGAGCAGTTCTTC.

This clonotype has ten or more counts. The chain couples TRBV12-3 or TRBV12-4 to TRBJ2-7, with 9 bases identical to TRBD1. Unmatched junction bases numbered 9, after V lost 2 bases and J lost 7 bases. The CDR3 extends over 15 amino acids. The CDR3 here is CASSLWRQGGIEQYF. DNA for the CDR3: TGTGCCAGCAGTTTATGGCGACAGGGGGGGATTGAGCAGTACTTC.

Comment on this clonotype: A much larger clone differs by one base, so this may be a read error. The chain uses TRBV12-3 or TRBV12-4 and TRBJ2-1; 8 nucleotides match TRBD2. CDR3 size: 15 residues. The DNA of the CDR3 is TGTACCAGCAGCAACCCTAGCGGGTACTACAATGAGCAGTTCTTC. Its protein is CTSSNPSGYYNEQFF.

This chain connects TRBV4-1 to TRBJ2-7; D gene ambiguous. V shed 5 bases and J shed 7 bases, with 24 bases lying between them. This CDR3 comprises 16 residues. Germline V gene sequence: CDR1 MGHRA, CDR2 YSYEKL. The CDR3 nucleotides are TGCGCCAGCAGCATAGCTCTTTCAGAAAGCCTCAGGGAGCAGTACTTC. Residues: CASSIALSESLREQYF.

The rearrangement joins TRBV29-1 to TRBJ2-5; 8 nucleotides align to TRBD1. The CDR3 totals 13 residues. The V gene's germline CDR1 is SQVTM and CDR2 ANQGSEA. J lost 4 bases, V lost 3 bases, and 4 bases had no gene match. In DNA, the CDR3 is TGCAGCGTTGATAAGGACAGGGTAGAGACCCAGTACTTC. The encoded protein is CSVDKDRVETQYF.

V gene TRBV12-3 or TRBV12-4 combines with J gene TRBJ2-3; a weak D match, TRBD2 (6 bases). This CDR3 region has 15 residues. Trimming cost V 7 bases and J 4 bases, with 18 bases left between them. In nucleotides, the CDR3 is TGTGCCAGCACCTTACGGGGGAGTTTATCAGATACGCAGTATTTT. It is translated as CASTLRGSLSDTQYF.

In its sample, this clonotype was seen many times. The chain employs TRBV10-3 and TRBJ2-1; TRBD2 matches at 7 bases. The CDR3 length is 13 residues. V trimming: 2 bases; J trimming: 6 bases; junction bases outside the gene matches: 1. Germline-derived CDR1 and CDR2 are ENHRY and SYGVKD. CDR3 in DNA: TGTGCCATCAGTGAGATAGCGGGCAATGAGCAGTTCTTC. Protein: CAISEIAGNEQFF.

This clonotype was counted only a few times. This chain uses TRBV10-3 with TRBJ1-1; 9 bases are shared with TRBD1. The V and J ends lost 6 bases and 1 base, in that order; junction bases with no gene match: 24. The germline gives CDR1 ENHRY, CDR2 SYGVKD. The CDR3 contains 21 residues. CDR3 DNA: TGTGCCATCAGAAAAGGGGTTTCCGGGACAGGGTTTACCGCACCGAACACTGAAGCTTTCTTT. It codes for CAIRKGVSGTGFTAPNTEAFF.

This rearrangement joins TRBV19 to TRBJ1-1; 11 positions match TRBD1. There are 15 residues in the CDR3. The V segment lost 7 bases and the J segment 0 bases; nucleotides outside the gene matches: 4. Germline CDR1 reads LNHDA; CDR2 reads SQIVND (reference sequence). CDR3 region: CASTGTGGLNTEAFF. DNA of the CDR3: TGTGCCAGTACCGGGACAGGGGGGTTGAACACTGAAGCTTTCTTT. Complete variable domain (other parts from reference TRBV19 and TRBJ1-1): DGGITQSPKYLFRKEGQNVTLSCEQNLNHDAMYWYRQDPGQGLRLIYYSQIVNDFQKGDIAEGYSVSREKKESFPLTVTSAQKNPTAFYLCASTGTGGLNTEAFFGQGTRLTVV.

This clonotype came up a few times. This chain's CDR3 is CASSRLAEYNEQFF. In DNA form, the CDR3 reads TGTGCCAGCAGCCGACTAGCGGAATACAATGAGCAGTTCTTC. The chain is built from TRBV7-2 and TRBJ2-1, with 9 nucleotides matching TRBD2. The ends lost 5 bases at V and 4 bases at J; junction bases unmatched: 3. In germline, CDR1 is SGHTA, CDR2 FQGNSA. The CDR3 runs to 14 residues.

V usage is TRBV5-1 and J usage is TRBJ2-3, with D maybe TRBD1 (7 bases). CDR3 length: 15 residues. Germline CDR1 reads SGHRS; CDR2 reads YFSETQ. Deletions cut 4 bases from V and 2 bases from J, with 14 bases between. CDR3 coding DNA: TGCGCCAGCAGCGCGGGACAGAGACCCACAGATACGCAGTATTTT. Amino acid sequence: CASSAGQRPTDTQYF. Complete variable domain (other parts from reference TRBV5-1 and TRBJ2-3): KAGVTQTPRYLIKTRGQQVTLSCSPISGHRSVSWYQQTPGQGLQFLFEYFSETQRNKGNFPGRFSGRQFSNSRSEMNVSTLELGDSALYLCASSAGQRPTDTQYFGPGTRLTVL.

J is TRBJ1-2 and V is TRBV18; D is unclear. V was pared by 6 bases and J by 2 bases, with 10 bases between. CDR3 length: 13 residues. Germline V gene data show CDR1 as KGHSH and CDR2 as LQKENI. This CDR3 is CASSSTENYGYTF. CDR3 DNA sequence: TGTGCCAGCTCGTCCACAGAGAACTATGGCTACACCTTC.

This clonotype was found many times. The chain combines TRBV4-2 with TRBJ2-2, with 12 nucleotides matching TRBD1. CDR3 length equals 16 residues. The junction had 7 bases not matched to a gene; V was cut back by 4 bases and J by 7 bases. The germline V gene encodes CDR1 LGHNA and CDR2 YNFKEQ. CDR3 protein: CASSRGTGGYNGELFF. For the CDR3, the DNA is TGTGCCAGCAGCCGAGGGACAGGGGGCTATAACGGGGAGCTGTTTTTT.

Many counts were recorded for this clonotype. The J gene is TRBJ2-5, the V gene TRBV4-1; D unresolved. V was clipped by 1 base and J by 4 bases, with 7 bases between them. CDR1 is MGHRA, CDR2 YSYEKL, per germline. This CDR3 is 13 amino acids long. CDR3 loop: CASSQGPLETQYF. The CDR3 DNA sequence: TGCGCCAGCAGCCAAGGACCACTAGAGACCCAGTACTTC.

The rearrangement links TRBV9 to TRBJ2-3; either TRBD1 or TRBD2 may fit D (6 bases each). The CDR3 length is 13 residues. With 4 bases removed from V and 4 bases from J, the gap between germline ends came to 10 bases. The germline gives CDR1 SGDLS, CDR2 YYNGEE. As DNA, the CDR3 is TGTGCCAGCAGCCAGGGGACTGCAGATACGCAGTATTTT. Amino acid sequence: CASSQGTADTQYF.

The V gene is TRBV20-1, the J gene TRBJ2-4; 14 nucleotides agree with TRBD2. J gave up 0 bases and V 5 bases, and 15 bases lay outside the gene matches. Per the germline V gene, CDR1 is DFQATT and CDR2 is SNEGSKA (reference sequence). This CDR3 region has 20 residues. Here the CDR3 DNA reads TGCAGTGCTGCAGGACAGCCGGGACTAGCGGGAGTAAGAGCCAAAAACATTCAGTACTTC. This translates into CSAAGQPGLAGVRAKNIQYF.

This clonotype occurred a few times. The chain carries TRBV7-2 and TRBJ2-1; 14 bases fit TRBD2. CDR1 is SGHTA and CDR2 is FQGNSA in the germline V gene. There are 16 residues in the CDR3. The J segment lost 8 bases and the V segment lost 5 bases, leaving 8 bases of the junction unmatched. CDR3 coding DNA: TGTGCCAGCAGCCCAGGACTAGCGGGAGGTCTAGATGAGCAGTTCTTC. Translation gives CASSPGLAGGLDEQFF.

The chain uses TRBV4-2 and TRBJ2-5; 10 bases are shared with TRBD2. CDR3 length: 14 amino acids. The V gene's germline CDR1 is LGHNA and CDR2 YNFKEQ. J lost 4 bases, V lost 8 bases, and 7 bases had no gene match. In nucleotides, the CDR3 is TGTGCCAGCTCAAGCGGGGGGGCCTTAGAGACCCAGTACTTC. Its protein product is CASSSGGALETQYF.

The DNA of the CDR3 is TGTGCCAGCAGTTATGGCAGGCACAATGAGCAGTTCTTC. The encoded protein is CASSYGRHNEQFF. The chain links TRBV6-5 to TRBJ2-1, with D hard to call. The CDR3 consists of 13 residues. The V and J ends lost 3 bases and 5 bases respectively, with 8 bases between them. CDR1 is MNHEY, CDR2 SVGAGI, per germline.

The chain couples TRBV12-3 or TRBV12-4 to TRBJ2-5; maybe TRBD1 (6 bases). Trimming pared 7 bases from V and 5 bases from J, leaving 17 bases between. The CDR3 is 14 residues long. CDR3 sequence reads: CASTHRAVRETQYF. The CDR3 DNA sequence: TGTGCCAGCACCCACAGGGCCGTGCGGGAGACCCAGTACTTC.